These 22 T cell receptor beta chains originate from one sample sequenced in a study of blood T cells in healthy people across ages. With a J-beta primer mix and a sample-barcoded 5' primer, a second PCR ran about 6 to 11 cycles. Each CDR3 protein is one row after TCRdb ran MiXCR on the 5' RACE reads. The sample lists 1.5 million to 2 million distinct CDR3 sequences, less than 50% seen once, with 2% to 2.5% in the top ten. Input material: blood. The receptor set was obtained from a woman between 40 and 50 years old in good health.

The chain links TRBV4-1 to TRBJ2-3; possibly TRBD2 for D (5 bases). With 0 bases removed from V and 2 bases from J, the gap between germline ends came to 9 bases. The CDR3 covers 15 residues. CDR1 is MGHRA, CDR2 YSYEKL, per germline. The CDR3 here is CASSQERAFTDTQYF. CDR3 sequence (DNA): TGCGCCAGCAGCCAAGAGAGGGCTTTCACAGATACGCAGTATTTT.

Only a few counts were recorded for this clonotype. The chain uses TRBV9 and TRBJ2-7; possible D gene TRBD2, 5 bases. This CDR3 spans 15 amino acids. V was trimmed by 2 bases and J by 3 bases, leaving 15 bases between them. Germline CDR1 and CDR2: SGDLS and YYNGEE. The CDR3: CASSVSYSGDYEQYF. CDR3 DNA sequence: TGTGCCAGCAGCGTGTCCTATTCCGGGGACTACGAGCAGTACTTC.

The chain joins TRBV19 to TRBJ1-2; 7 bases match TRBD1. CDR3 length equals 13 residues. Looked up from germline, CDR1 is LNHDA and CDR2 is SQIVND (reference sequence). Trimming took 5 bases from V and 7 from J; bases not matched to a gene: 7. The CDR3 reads CASSPTGERGYTF. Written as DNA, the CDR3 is TGTGCCAGTAGTCCTACAGGGGAACGTGGCTACACCTTC.

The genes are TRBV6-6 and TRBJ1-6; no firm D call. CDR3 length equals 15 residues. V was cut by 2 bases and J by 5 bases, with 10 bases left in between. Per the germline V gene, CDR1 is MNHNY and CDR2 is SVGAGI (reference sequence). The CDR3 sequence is CASSYQQNNNSPLHF. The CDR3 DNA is TGTGCCAGCAGTTACCAACAGAACAATAATTCACCCCTCCACTTT.

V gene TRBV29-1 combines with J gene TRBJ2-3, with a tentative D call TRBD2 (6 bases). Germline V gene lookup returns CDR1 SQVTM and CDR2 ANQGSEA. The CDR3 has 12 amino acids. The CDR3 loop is CTVQPSADTQYF. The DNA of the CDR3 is TGCACCGTCCAGCCTAGCGCAGATACGCAGTATTTT.

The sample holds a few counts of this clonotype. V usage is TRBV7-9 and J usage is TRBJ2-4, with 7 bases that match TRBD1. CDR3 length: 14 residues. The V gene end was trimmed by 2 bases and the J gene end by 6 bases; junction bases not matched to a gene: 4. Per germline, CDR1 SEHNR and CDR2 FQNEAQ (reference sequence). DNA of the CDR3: TGTGCCAGCAGCTTACTAGCAGGGGGAAACATTCAGTACTTC. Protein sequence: CASSLLAGGNIQYF.

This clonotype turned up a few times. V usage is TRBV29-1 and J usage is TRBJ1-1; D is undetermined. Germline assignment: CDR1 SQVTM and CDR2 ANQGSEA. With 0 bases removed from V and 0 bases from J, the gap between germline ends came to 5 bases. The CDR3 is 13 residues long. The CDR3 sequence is CSVEEALNTEAFF. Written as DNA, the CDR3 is TGCAGCGTTGAAGAGGCTCTGAACACTGAAGCTTTCTTT.

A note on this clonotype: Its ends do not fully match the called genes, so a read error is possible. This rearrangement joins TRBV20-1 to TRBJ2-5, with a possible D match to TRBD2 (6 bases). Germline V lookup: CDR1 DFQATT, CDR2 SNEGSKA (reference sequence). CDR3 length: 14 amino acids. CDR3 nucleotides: TGCAGCGCTAGAAGACTAGAGAACCAAGAGACCCAGTACTTC. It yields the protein CSARRLENQETQYF.

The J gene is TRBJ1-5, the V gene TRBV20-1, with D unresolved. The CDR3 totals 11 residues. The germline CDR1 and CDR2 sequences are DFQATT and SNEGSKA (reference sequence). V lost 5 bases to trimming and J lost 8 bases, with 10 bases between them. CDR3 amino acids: CSAGWEKPQHF. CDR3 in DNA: TGCAGTGCTGGCTGGGAAAAGCCCCAGCATTTT.

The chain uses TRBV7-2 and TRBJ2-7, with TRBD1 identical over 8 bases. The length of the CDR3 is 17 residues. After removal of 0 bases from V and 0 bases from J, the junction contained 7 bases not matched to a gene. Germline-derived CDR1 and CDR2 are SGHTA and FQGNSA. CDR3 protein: CASSLAGQGANSYEQYF. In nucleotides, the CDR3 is TGTGCCAGCAGCTTAGCGGGTCAGGGGGCAAACTCCTACGAGCAGTACTTC. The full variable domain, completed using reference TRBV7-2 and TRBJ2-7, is GAGVSQSPSNKVTEKGKDVELRCDPISGHTALYWYRQSLGQGLEFLIYFQGNSAPDKSGLPSDRFSAERTGGSVSTLTIQRTQQEDSAVYLCASSLAGQGANSYEQYFGPGTRLTVT.

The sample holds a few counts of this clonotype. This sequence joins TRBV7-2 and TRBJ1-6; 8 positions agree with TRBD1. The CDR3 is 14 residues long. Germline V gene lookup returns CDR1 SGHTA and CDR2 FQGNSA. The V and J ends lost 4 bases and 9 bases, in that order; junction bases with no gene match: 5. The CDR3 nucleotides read TGTGCCAGCAGCTCGACAGGGGCCGCTTCACCCCTCCACTTT. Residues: CASSSTGAASPLHF.

CDR3 residues: CASSGGRGRLGHGEQFF. The CDR3 coding sequence is TGTGCCAGCAGTGGGGGCAGGGGGCGATTAGGCCACGGGGAGCAGTTCTTC. The chain combines TRBV2 with TRBJ2-1; 8 nucleotides agree with TRBD1. Trimming removed 4 bases from V and 10 bases from J; junction bases left unmatched: 18. Germline CDR1 and CDR2: SNHLY and FYNNEI. The CDR3 totals 17 residues.

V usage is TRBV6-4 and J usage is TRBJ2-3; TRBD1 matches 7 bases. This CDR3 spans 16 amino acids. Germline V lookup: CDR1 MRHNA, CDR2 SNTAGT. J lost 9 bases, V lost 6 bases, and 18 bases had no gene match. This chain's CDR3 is CASSAEGAYPRKTQYF. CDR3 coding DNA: TGTGCCAGCAGCGCCGAGGGGGCCTACCCTCGGAAGACGCAGTATTTT.

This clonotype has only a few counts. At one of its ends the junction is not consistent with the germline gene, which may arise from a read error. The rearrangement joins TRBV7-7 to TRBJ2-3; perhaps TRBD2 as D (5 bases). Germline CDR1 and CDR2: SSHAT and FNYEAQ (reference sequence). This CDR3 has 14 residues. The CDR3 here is CASSLGPGGDTQYF. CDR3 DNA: TGTGCTAGCAGCTTGGGCCCAGGAGGAGATACGCAGTATTTT.

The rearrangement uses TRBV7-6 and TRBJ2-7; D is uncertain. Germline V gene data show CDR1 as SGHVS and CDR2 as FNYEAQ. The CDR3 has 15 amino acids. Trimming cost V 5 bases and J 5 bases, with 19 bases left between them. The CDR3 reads CASSPELTLGDEQYF. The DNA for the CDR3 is TGTGCCAGCAGCCCAGAGCTGACCTTAGGCGACGAGCAGTACTTC.

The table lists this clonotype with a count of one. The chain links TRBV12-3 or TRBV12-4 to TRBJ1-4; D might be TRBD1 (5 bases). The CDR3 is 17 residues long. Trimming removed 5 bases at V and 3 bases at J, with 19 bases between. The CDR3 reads CASSLTRGRLANEKLFF. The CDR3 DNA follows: TGTGCCAGCAGTCTTACTAGGGGAAGGCTAGCTAATGAAAAACTGTTTTTT.

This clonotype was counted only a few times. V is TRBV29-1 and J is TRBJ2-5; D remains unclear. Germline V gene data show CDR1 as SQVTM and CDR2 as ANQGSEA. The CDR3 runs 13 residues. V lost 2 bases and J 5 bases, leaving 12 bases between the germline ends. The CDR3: CSVEFTNSETQYF. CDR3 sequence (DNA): TGCAGCGTTGAATTTACGAACTCGGAGACCCAGTACTTC. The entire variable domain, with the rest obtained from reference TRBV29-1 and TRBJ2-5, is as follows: SAVISQKPSRDICQRGTSLTIQCQVDSQVTMMFWYRQQPGQSLTLIATANQGSEATYESGFVIDKFPISRPNLTFSTLTVSNMSPEDSSIYLCSVEFTNSETQYFGPGTRLLVL.

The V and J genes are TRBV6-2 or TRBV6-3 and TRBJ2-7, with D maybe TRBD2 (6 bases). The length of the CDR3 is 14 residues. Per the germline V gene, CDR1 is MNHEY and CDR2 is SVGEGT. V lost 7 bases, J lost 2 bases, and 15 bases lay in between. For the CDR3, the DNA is TGTGCCAGCATGGTTAGCGGAAAACCCTACGAGCAGTACTTC. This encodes CASMVSGKPYEQYF.

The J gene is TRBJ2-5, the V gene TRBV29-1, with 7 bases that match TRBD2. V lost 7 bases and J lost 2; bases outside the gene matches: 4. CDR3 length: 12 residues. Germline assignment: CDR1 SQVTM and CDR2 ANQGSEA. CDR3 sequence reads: CSGLGGQETQYF. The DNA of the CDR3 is TGCAGCGGCCTCGGGGGGCAAGAGACCCAGTACTTC.

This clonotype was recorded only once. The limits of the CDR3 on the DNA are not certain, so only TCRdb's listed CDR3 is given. CDR3: CASSQESGIGYFGPGTRGGYTF. The rearrangement links TRBV3-1 to TRBJ1-2. Inclusive of both ends, the CDR3 amounts to 22 amino acids. CDR1 LGHDT and CDR2 YNNKEL come from the germline V gene (reference sequence).

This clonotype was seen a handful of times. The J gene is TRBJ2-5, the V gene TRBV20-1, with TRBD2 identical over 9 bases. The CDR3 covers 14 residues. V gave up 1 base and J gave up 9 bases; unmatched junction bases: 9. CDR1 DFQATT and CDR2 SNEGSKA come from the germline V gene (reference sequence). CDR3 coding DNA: TGCAGTGCTAGAGTTGCCGGGACTAGCCCAGCCCAGTACTTC. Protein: CSARVAGTSPAQYF.

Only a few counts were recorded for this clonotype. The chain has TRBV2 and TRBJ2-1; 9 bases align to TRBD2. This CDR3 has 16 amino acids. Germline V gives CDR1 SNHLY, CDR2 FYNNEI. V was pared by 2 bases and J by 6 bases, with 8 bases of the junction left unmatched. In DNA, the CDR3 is TGTGCCAGCAGTGAACTGCGGCGGGGGGGCCCCAATGAGCAGTTCTTC. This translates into CASSELRRGGPNEQFF.